The 5 T cell receptor beta chains below all came from one sample that was sequenced in a study of kidney transplant recipient with SARS-CoV-2 infection. TCRdb redid the calling of the reads with MiXCR, one entry per CDR3 protein. Of roughly 230,000 distinct CDR3 sequences listed, 25% to 35% are singletons. The sequences come from a blood sample, collected at baseline and on day 111 from a kidney transplant recipient. Receptor source: a male patient between 25 and 40 years old who had COVID-19 and was a kidney transplant recipient. Some of the T cells might come from the graft donor.

Comments on this clonotype: This clone may be a read error of a much larger clone one base away. The V gene is TRBV19, the J gene TRBJ1-1; a possible D gene is TRBD1 (5 bases). CDR1 LNHDA and CDR2 SQIVND come from the germline V gene (reference sequence). The CDR3 covers 13 residues. The ends were cut back, 7 bases at V and 6 bases at J, with 15 bases in the middle. CDR3 coding DNA: TGTGCCAGTACCTTGAGGGGAACTGCTGAAGCTTTCTTT. The encoded protein is CASTLRGTAEAFF.

A note on this clonotype: A read error may explain this, as a much larger clone is one base away. The gene calls are TRBV15 and TRBJ2-1, with 8 bases identical to TRBD2. The CDR3 covers 16 residues. Per the germline V gene, CDR1 is LNHNV and CDR2 is YYDKDF (reference sequence). V shed 7 bases, J shed 4 bases, and the junction held 12 bases outside the gene matches. The CDR3 reads CATNISKASGYNEQFF. The CDR3 DNA reads TGTGCCACCAACATCTCGAAGGCTAGCGGGTACAATGAGCAGTTCTTC.

The rearrangement links TRBV7-2 to TRBJ2-7; no definite D call. Germline CDR1 reads SGHTA; CDR2 reads FQGNSA. This CDR3 has 15 amino acids. V gave up 5 bases and J gave up 0 bases, with 14 bases separating them. The CDR3 protein is CASSTRRSSSYEQYF. The CDR3 DNA reads as TGTGCCAGCAGCACCCGACGGAGCAGCTCCTACGAGCAGTACTTC.

Notes on this clonotype: A read error may be the cause here, since a much bigger clone is one base away. V usage is TRBV11-1 and J usage is TRBJ1-2; D gene ambiguous. Germline CDR1 is SGHAT and CDR2 is FQDESV (reference sequence). With 5 bases removed from V and 7 bases from J, the gap between germline ends came to 26 bases. This CDR3 has 17 amino acids. The CDR3 bases are TGTGCCAGCAGCCTAGTGTGTAAGGCTGGAAAGACCTGTGGCTACACCTTC. Translating it yields CASSLVCKAGKTCGYTF.

Many counts were recorded for this clonotype. V and J are TRBV18 and TRBJ2-7; TRBD1 matches at 7 bases. Germline assignment: CDR1 KGHSH and CDR2 LQKENI. This CDR3 has 16 amino acids. The V gene end was trimmed by 3 bases and the J gene end by 2 bases; junction bases not matched to a gene: 10. The CDR3 coding sequence is TGTGCCAGCTCACCCCAACGACAGACAGGGCCCTACGAGCAGTACTTC. This gives the protein CASSPQRQTGPYEQYF.